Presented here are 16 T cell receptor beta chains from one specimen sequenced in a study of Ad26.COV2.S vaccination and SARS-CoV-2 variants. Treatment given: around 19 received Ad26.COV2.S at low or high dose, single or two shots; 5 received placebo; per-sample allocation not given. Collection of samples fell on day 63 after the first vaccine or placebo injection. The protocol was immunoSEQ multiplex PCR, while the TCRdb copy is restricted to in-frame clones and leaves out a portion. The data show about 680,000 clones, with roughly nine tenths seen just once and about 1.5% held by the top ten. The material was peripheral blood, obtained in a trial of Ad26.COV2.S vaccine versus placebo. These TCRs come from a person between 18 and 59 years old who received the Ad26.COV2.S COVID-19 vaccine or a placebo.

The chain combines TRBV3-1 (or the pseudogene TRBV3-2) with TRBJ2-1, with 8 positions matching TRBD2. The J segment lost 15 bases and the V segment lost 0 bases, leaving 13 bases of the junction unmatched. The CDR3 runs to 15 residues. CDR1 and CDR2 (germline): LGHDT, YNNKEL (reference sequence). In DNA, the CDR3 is TGTGCCAGCAGCCAAGAGGCAGGACTAGCTAAAAAGGTGTTCTTC. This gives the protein CASSQEAGLAKKVFF.

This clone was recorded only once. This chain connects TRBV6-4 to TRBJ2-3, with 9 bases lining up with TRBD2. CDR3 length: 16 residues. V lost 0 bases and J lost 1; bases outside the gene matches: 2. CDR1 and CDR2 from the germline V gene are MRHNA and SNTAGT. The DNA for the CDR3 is TGTGCCAGCAGTGACTCGACTAGCGGCGGCACAGATACGCAGTATTTT. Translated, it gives CASSDSTSGGTDTQYF.

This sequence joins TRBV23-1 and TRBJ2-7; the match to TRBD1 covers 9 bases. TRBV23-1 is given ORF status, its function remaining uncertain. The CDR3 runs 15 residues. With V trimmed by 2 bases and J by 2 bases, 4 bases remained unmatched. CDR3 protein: CASSQRGTGTYEQYF. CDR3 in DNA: TGCGCCAGCAGTCAACGAGGGACAGGGACCTACGAGCAGTACTTC.

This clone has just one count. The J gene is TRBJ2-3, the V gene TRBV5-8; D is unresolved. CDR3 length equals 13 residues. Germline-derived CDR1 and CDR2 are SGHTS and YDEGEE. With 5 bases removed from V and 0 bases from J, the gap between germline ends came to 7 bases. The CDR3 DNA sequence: TGTGCCAGCAGGGACGTAAGCACAGATACGCAGTATTTT. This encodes CASRDVSTDTQYF.

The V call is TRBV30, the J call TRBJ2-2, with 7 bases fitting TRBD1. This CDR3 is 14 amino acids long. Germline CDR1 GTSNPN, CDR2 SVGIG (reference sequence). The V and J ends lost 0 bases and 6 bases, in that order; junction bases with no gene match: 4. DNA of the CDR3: TGTGCCTGGAGTGTCGGGACAGACCCCGGGGAGCTGTTTTTT. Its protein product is CAWSVGTDPGELFF.

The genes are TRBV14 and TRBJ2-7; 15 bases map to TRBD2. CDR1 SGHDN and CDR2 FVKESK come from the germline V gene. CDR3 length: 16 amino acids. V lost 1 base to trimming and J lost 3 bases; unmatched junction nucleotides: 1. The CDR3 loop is CASSQVGLAGGYEQYF. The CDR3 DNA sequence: TGTGCCAGCAGCCAAGTGGGACTAGCGGGGGGCTACGAGCAGTACTTC.

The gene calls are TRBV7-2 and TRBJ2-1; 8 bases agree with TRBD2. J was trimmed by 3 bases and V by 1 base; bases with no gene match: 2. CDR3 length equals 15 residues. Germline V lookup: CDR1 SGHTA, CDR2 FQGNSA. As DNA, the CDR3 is TGTGCCAGCAGCTTAGAGCGGGGGAGCTACAATGAGCAGTTCTTC. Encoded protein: CASSLERGSYNEQFF.

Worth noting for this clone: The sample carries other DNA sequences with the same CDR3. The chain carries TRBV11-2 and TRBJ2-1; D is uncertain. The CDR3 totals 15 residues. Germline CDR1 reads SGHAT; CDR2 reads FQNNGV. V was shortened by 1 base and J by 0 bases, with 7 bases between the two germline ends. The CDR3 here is CASSLGPSSYNEQFF. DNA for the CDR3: TGTGCCAGCAGCTTAGGTCCCAGCTCCTACAATGAGCAGTTCTTC. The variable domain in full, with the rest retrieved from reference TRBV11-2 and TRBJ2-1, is EAGVAQSPRYKIIEKRQSVAFWCNPISGHATLYWYQQILGQGPKLLIQFQNNGVVDDSQLPKDRFSAERLKGVDSTLKIQPAKLEDSAVYLCASSLGPSSYNEQFFGPGTRLTVL.

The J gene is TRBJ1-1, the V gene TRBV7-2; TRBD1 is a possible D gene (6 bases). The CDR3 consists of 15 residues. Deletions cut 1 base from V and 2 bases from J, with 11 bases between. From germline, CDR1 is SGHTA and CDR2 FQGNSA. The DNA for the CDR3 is TGTGCCAGCAGCTTAGGTGGGGGCGTTAACACTGAAGCTTTCTTT. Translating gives CASSLGGGVNTEAFF.

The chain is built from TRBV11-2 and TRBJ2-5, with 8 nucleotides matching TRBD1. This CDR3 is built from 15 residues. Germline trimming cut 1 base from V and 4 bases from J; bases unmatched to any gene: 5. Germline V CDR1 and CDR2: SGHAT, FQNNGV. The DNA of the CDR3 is TGTGCCAGCAGCTTAGGGACAGGGCGGTCAGAGACCCAGTACTTC. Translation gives CASSLGTGRSETQYF.

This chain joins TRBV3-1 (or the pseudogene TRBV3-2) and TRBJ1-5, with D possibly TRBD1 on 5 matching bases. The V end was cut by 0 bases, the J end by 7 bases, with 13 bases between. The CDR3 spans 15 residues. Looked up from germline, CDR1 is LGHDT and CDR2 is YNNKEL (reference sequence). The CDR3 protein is CASSQDIGGGQPQHF. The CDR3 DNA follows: TGTGCCAGCAGCCAAGATATCGGGGGTGGGCAGCCCCAGCATTTT.

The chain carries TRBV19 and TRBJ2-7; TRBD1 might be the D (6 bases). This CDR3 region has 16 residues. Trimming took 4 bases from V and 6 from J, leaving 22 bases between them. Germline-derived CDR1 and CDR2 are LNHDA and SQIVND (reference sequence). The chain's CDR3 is CASSTKTATGGGEQYF. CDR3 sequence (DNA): TGTGCCAGTAGTACGAAGACTGCGACAGGAGGTGGCGAGCAGTACTTC.

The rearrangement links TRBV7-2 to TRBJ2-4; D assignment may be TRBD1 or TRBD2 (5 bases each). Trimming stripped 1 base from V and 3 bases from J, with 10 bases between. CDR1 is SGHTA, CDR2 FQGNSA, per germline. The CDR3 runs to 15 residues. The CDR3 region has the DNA TGTGCCAGCAGCTTAGGGGGGTTCGGCAAAAACATTCAGTACTTC. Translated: CASSLGGFGKNIQYF. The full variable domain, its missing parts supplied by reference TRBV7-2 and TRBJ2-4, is GAGVSQSPSNKVTEKGKDVELRCDPISGHTALYWYRQSLGQGLEFLIYFQGNSAPDKSGLPSDRFSAERTGGSVSTLTIQRTQQEDSAVYLCASSLGGFGKNIQYFGAGTRLSVL.

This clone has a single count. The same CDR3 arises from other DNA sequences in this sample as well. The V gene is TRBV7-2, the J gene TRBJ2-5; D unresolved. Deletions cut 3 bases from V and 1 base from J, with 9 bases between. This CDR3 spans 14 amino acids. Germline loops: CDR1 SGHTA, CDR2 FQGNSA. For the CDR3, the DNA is TGTGCCAGCAGCTTGGCTGGTGCCCAAGAGACCCAGTACTTC. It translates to CASSLAGAQETQYF.

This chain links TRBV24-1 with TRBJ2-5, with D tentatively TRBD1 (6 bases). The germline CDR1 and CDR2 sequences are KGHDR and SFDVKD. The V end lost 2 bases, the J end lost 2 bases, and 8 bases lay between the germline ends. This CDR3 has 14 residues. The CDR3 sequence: CATSDSGQQETQYF. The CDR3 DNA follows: TGTGCCACCAGTGATTCAGGACAGCAAGAGACCCAGTACTTC.

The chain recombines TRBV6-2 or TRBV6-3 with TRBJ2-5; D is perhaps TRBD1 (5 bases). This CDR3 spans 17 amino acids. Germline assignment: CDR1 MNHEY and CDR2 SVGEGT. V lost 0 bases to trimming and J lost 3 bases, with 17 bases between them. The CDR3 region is CASSYSKGFQFEETQYF. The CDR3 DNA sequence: TGTGCCAGCAGTTACTCGAAGGGGTTTCAGTTTGAAGAGACCCAGTACTTC.